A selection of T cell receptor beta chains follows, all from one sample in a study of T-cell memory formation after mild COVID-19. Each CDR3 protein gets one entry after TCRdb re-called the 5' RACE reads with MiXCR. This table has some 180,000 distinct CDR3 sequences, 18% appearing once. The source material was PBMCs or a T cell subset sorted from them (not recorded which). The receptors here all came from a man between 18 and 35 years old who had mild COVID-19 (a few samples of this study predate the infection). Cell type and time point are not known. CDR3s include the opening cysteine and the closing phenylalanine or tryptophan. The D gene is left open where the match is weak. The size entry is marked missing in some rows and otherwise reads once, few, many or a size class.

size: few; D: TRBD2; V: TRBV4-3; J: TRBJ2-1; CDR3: CASSQEEGLEYNEQFF
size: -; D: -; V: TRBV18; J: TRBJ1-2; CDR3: CASSQYVQGWYGYTF
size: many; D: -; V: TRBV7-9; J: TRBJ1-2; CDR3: CASSARTDYGYTF
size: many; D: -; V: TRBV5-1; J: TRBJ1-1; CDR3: CASSPDSNTEAFF
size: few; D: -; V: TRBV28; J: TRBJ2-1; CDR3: CASSLVGYNEQFF
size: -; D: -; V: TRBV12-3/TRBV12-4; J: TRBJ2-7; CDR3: CASSTLYEQYF
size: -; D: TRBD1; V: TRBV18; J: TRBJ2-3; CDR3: CASSPPTGLTDTQYF
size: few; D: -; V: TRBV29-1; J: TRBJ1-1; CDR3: CSYGTGNTEAFF
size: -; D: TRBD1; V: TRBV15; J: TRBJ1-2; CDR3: CATSRGTGDYGYTF
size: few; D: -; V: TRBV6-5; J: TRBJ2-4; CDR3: CASRGRDIQYF
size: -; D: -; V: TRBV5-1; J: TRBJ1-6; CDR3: CASRTEQKNSPLHF
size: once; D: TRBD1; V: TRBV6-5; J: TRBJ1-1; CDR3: CASRDRVGNTEAFF
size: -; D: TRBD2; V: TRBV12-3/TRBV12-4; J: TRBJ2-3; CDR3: CAIGAGGPDTQYF
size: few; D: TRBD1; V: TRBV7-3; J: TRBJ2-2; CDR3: CASSLLAMGTGISGELFF
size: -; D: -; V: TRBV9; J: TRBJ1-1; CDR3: CASSVSGGQWGTEAFF
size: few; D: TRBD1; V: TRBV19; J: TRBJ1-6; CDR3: CASMGTEPYNSPLHF
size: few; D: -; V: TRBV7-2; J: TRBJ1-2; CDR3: CASSYRDIYGYTF
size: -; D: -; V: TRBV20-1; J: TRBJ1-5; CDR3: CSARTGVINQPQHF
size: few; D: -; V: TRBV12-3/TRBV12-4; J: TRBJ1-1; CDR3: CASTLTGGLNTEAFF
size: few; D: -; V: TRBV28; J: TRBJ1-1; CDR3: CASSYQNTEAFF
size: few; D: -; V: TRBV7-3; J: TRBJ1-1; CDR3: CASSPQGFPSAFF
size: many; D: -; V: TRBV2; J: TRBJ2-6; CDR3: CASSSSSGANVLTF
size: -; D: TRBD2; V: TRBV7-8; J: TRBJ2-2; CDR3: CASSFPPASGAAGELFF
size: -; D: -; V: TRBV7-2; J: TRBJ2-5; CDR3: CASSLVVKETQYF
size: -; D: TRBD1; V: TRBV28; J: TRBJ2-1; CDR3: CASSIGTGYNEQFF
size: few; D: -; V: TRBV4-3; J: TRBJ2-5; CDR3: CASSQEYGMGTQYF
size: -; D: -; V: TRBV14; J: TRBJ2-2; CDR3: CASSRVGVGSTGELFF
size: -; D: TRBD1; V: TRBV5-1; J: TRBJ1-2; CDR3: CASRLGQDDGYTF
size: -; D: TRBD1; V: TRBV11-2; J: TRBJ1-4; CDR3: CASSSYRGQGGRREKLFF
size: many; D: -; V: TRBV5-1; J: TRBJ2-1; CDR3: CASSYTVSRNEQFF
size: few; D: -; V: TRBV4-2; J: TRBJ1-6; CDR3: CASSLSMGNSPLHF
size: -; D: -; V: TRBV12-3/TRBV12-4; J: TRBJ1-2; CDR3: CASSLRSDYGYTF
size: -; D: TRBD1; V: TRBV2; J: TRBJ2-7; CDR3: CASGGGGTGGEGSYEQYF
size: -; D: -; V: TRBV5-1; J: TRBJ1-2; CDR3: CASSLDRVDGYTF
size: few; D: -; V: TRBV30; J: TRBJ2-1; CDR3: CAWSDPRGQPIF
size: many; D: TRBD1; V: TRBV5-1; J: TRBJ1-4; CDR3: CASSRQGAEEKLFF
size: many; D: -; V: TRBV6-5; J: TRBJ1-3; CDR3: CASRTPSGNTIYF
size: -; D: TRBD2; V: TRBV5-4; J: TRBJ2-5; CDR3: CASNPERGLQETQYF
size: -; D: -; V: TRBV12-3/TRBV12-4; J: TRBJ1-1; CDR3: CASSRQDWGAFF
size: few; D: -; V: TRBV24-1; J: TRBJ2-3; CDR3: CATSEGRPRDTQYF
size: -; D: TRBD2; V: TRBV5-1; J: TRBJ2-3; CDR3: CASSSPVIAGATDTQYF
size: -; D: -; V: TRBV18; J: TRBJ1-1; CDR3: CASDNGNEAFF
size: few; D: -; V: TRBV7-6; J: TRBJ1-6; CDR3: CASSLGRGGSYNSPLHF
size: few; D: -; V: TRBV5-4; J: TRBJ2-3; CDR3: CASSSPSSVSTDTQYF
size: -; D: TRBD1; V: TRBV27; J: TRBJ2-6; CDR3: CANRDRDSGANVLTF
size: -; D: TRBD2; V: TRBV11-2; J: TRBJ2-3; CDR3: CASSPWGGKYTDTQYF
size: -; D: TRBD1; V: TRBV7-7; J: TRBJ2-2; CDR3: CASSSTGVTGELFF
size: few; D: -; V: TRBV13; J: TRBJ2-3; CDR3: CASSIPADTQYF
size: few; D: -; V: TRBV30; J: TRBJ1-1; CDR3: CAWSPRREAFF
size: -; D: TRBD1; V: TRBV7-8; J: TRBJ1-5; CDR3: CASSLGQGWAVGQPQHF
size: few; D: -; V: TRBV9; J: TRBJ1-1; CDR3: CASSILDRVTEAFF
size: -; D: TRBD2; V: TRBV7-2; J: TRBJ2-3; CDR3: CASSPVGRGSTDTQYF
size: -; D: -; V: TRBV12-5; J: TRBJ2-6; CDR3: CASGWAWSRGISQPGANVLTF
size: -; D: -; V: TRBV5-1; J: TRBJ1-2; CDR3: CASSSQGDTYGYTF
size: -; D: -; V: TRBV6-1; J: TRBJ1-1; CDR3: CASSEQCLF
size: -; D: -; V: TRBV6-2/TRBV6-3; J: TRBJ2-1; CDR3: CASSYPRTGTRSLHEQFF